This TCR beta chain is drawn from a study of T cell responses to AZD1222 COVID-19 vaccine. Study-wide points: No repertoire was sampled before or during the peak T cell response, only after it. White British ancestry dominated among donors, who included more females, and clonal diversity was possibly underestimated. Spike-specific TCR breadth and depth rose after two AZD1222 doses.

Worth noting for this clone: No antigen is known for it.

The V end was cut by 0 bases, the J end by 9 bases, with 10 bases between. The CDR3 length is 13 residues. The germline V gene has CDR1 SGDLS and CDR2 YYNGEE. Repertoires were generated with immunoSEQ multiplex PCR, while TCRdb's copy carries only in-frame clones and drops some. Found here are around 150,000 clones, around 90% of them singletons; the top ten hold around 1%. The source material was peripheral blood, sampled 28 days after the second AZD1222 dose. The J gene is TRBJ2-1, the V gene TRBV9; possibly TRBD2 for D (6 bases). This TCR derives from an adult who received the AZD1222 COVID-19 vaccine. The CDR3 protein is CASSVVGTFEQFF. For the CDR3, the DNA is TGTGCCAGCAGCGTAGTGGGGACTTTTGAGCAGTTCTTC. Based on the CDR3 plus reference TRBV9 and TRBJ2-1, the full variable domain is DSGVTQTPKHLITATGQRVTLRCSPRSGDLSVYWYQQSLDQGLQFLIQYYNGEERAKGNILERFSAQQFPDLHSELNLSSLELGDSALYFCASSVVGTFEQFFGPGTRLTVL.